A selection of T cell receptor beta chains follows, all from one sample in a study of blood T cell repertoires in COVID-19. Sequencing used immunoSEQ multiplex PCR; TCRdb keeps in-frame clones, though not all of them. The sample shows some 220,000 clones, around four fifths of them seen only once. What was sequenced was peripheral blood. These receptors were collected from a woman aged 80 or over with active or convalescent COVID-19. Both conserved end residues are trimmed from each CDR3. The order of the fields is CDR3 length, V gene, CDR3 protein.

cdr3_length: 15; v_call: TRBV30; cdr3_aa: AWRGKGTGLMNTEAF
cdr3_length: 12; v_call: TRBV29-1; cdr3_aa: SVEDQGRGFGYT
cdr3_length: 12; v_call: TRBV28; cdr3_aa: ASRGGVRVYEQY
cdr3_length: 13; v_call: TRBV30; cdr3_aa: AWDSGGGPYNEQF
cdr3_length: 15; v_call: TRBV4-1; cdr3_aa: ASSQDRTSGRVNEQF
cdr3_length: 16; v_call: TRBV5-6; cdr3_aa: ASSLARTSGRAANEQF
cdr3_length: 15; v_call: TRBV19; cdr3_aa: ASSKGLAGGSSYEQY
cdr3_length: 15; v_call: TRBV7-9; cdr3_aa: ASSLVAGVRRGNEQF
cdr3_length: 13; v_call: TRBV7-9; cdr3_aa: ASSLGGLRNTEAF
cdr3_length: 16; v_call: TRBV7-2; cdr3_aa: ASSPRGLAGGNTDTQY
cdr3_length: 13; v_call: TRBV2; cdr3_aa: ASSKTGTANYGYT
cdr3_length: 12; v_call: TRBV6-2/TRBV6-3; cdr3_aa: ASSLGQGGTEAF
cdr3_length: 14; v_call: TRBV11-3; cdr3_aa: ASSLETGGGNSPLH
cdr3_length: 14; v_call: TRBV27; cdr3_aa: ASSLSQGYSGNTIY
cdr3_length: 14; v_call: TRBV19; cdr3_aa: ASRNALGLGADTQY
cdr3_length: 13; v_call: TRBV7-2; cdr3_aa: ASSLDNSATTEAF
cdr3_length: 12; v_call: TRBV6-5; cdr3_aa: ASNHQSLQETQY
cdr3_length: 12; v_call: TRBV2; cdr3_aa: ASRPRSGNYEQY
cdr3_length: 12; v_call: TRBV6-1; cdr3_aa: ASSEGLWNQPQH
cdr3_length: 11; v_call: TRBV7-2; cdr3_aa: ASSLRGNQPQH
cdr3_length: 10; v_call: TRBV6-5; cdr3_aa: ASLADSYEQY
cdr3_length: 15; v_call: TRBV15; cdr3_aa: ATSKGGLAGGQETQY